The 7 T cell receptor beta chains presented below share a single source sample, sequenced in a study of shared clonotypes between healthy human individuals. Naive CD8 cells lacked CD45RO, underwent positive selection for CCR7 and left out terminally differentiated effector memory CD45RA+ cells. The repertoire was sequenced with immunoSEQ multiplex PCR; TCRdb's copy has only in-frame clones and lacks some. The sample gives around 560,000 clones, approximately 96% of which show up once; approximately 0.11% is in the top ten. The sequencing input was naive CD8+ T cells sorted from blood. The source of these receptors is a woman in her 30s in good health.

This clone was picked up one time. The DNA for the CDR3 is TGTGCCAGCAGTTTGGGTCAGTCAGGAAACATTCAGTACTTC. Protein sequence: CASSLGQSGNIQYF. The chain combines TRBV28 with TRBJ2-4; D is unclear. The CDR3 is 14 amino acids. V was trimmed by 3 bases and J by 6 bases, leaving 12 bases between them. The germline gives CDR1 MDHEN, CDR2 SYDVKM.

This rearrangement joins TRBV5-6 to TRBJ2-7; tentative D call: TRBD1 (6 bases). Germline V CDR1 and CDR2: SGHDT, YYEEEE. This CDR3 spans 13 amino acids. V was cut by 3 bases and J by 4 bases, with 11 bases left in between. CDR3 protein: CASSWGRGYEQYF. The CDR3 DNA reads as TGTGCCAGCAGCTGGGGCAGGGGTTACGAGCAGTACTTC.

The chain combines TRBV9 with TRBJ2-1; D is tentatively TRBD1 or TRBD2 (5 bases each). V lost 3 bases and J 6 bases, leaving 10 bases between the germline ends. Germline V gene data show CDR1 as SGDLS and CDR2 as YYNGEE. The CDR3 totals 13 residues. CDR3 bases: TGTGCCAGCAGCGCCTCCGGGGCCAATGAGCAGTTCTTC. It yields the protein CASSASGANEQFF. Looking up the rest from reference TRBV9 and TRBJ2-1 gives the full variable domain: DSGVTQTPKHLITATGQRVTLRCSPRSGDLSVYWYQQSLDQGLQFLIQYYNGEERAKGNILERFSAQQFPDLHSELNLSSLELGDSALYFCASSASGANEQFFGPGTRLTVL.

The genes are TRBV5-1 and TRBJ1-1, with 8 bases identical to TRBD1. This CDR3 is built from 15 residues. Trimming cost V 4 bases and J 0 bases; bases outside gene matches: 5. Germline CDR1 and CDR2: SGHRS and YFSETQ. In nucleotides, the CDR3 is TGCGCCAGCAGCGGAACACAGGGGGTGAACACTGAAGCTTTCTTT. Amino acids: CASSGTQGVNTEAFF.

The genes are TRBV11-1 and TRBJ1-1; D perhaps matches TRBD1 (6 bases). The V end was cut by 4 bases, the J end by 1 base, with 13 bases between. CDR3 length equals 15 residues. From germline, CDR1 is SGHAT and CDR2 FQDESV (reference sequence). This CDR3 reads CASSSPLGANTEAFF. DNA for the CDR3: TGTGCCAGCAGCTCCCCCCTGGGGGCGAACACTGAAGCTTTCTTT.

This clone was seen only once. The V gene is TRBV29-1, the J gene TRBJ2-1; TRBD2 matches at 10 bases. V lost 2 bases to trimming and J lost 2 bases; unmatched junction nucleotides: 3. The CDR3 totals 15 residues. The germline CDR1 and CDR2 sequences are SQVTM and ANQGSEA. The CDR3 sequence: CSVELAGETYNEQFF. The CDR3, as DNA: TGCAGCGTTGAACTAGCGGGAGAGACCTACAATGAGCAGTTCTTC.

The CDR3 nucleotides read TGTGCCAGCAGCTGGAGCCGACAGTCGAGCTCCTACAATGAGCAGTTCTTC. As protein: CASSWSRQSSSYNEQFF. V is TRBV7-8 and J is TRBJ2-1; a weak D match, TRBD1 (5 bases). V lost 4 bases and J lost 0, with 16 bases in between. CDR3 size: 17 residues. CDR1 SGHVS and CDR2 FQNEAQ come from the germline V gene.